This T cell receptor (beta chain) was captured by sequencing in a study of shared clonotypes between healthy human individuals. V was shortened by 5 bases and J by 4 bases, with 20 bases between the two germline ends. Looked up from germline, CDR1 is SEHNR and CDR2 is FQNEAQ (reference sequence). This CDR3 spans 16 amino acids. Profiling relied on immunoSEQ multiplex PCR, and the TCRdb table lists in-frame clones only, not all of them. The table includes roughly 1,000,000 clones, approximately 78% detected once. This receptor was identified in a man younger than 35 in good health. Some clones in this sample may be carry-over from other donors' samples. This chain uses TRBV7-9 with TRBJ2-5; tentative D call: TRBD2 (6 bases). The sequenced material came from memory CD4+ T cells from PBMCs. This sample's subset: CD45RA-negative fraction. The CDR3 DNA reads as TGTGCCAGCAGCCCTAGACTAGTCGCTTGGGGAGAGACCCAGTACTTC. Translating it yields CASSPRLVAWGETQYF.